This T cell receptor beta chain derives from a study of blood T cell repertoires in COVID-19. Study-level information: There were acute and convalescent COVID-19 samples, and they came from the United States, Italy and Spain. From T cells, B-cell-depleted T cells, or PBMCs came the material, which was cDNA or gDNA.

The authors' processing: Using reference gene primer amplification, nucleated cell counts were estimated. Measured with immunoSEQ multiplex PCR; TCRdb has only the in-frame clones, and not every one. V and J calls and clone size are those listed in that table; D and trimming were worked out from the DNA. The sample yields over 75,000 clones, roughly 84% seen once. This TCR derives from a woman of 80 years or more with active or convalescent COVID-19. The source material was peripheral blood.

CDR3 DNA: TGTGCCAGCAGCCGAATTAGGACAGCCGAGCAGTACTTC. Its protein product is CASSRIRTAEQYF. The chain couples TRBV7-9 to TRBJ2-7; a weak D match, TRBD1 (6 bases). This CDR3 region has 13 residues. The V and J ends lost 5 bases and 6 bases respectively, with 14 bases between them. Per germline, CDR1 SEHNR and CDR2 FQNEAQ (reference sequence).